A selection of T cell receptor beta chains follows, all from one sample in a study of T-cell memory formation after mild COVID-19. MiXCR, applied by TCRdb to the 5' RACE reads, yields one record per CDR3 protein. Among around 310,000 distinct CDR3 sequences, 14% were seen once, and the ten largest hold roughly a fifth. The sequencing sample was made of PBMCs or a T cell subset sorted from them (not recorded which). The source is a man in his late teens or twenties who had mild COVID-19 (a few samples of this study predate the infection). Cell type and time point are not known. CDR3s include the opening cysteine and the closing phenylalanine or tryptophan. The order of the fields is V gene, CDR3 length, clone size, D gene, J gene, CDR3 DNA, CDR3 protein. A D gene is named only where the DNA matches it firmly. Clone size appears in some rows only: once, few, many, or a class for an expanded clone.

TRBV4-3	15	-	TRBD1	TRBJ1-5	TGCGCCAGCAGCCCGGGACAGGGGGCGCATCAGCCCCAGCATTTT	CASSPGQGAHQPQHF
TRBV11-2	13	-	-	TRBJ2-2	TGTGCCAGCAGCTACACGAACACCGGGGAGCTGTTTTTT	CASSYTNTGELFF
TRBV6-2/TRBV6-3	14	-	TRBD2	TRBJ2-3	TGTGCCAGCCTAAGGCGGGGGGACACAGATACGCAGTATTTT	CASLRRGDTDTQYF
TRBV4-1	15	few	TRBD1	TRBJ1-2	TGCGCCAGCAGCCAAACCGGACAGGGACCCTATGGCTACACCTTC	CASSQTGQGPYGYTF
TRBV4-3	15	few	-	TRBJ2-2	TGCGCCAGCAGCCAAGATCGCAAGAACACCGGGGAGCTGTTTTTT	CASSQDRKNTGELFF
TRBV29-1	14	-	TRBD2	TRBJ2-5	TGCAGCGTTGACAGGCGCCTAGCGGGTGAGACCCAGTACTTC	CSVDRRLAGETQYF
TRBV5-1	14	-	-	TRBJ2-1	TGCGCCAGCAGCTGGAGTGGGACCTACAATGAGCAGTTCTTC	CASSWSGTYNEQFF
TRBV27	15	few	TRBD1	TRBJ1-4	TGTGCCAGCACGTTGTCAGGGGGACCTAATGAAAAACTGTTTTTT	CASTLSGGPNEKLFF
TRBV21-1	15	-	-	TRBJ2-7	TGTGCCAGCACCATTTTACGGGGCCTCAGCTACGAGCAGTACTTC	CASTILRGLSYEQYF
TRBV29-1	16	-	-	TRBJ2-3	TGCAGCGTTGGCGTCTGGGGGCTTTCTAGCACAGATACGCAGTATTTT	CSVGVWGLSSTDTQYF
TRBV6-2/TRBV6-3	16	-	TRBD1	TRBJ2-7	TGTGCCAGCAGCAATGACAGGGACACTAAGGGCTACGAGCAGTACTTC	CASSNDRDTKGYEQYF
TRBV12-5	19	-	TRBD2	TRBJ2-1	TGTGCTAGTGGTTTCCCCGAGTGGCGGGGGGGGGTCTCCTACAATGAGCAGTTCTTC	CASGFPEWRGGVSYNEQFF
TRBV4-1	16	-	TRBD1	TRBJ1-4	TGCGCCAGCAGCCAAGAGAGGGGGACAGGGGATGAAAAACTGTTTTTT	CASSQERGTGDEKLFF
TRBV11-1	15	-	TRBD2	TRBJ2-1	TGTGCCAGCAGCCCAAGGACTAGCAAGGACAATGAGCAGTTCTTC	CASSPRTSKDNEQFF
TRBV12-3/TRBV12-4	15	few	-	TRBJ1-1	TGTGCCAGCACCCTTGGGGCAGGTGGGGCAGATGAAGCTTTCTTT	CASTLGAGGADEAFF
TRBV5-4	13	once	-	TRBJ2-1	TGTGCCAGCAGCTCGCCGGGGTATAATGAGCAGTTCTTC	CASSSPGYNEQFF
TRBV7-2	15	few	TRBD2	TRBJ2-3	TGTGCCAGCAGCCCGGGGGAGGGTAGCACAGATACGCAGTATTTT	CASSPGEGSTDTQYF
TRBV7-2	14	-	TRBD2	TRBJ2-3	TGTGCCAGCAGCCCTGAGCGGGGGGGCGATACGCAGTATTTT	CASSPERGGDTQYF
TRBV18	15	many	-	TRBJ2-2	TGTGCCAGCTCACCACAGGGGACGAACACCGGGGAGCTGTTTTTT	CASSPQGTNTGELFF
TRBV6-2/TRBV6-3	16	-	-	TRBJ2-2	TGTGCCAGCAGTTACTCGGAAAGGGGAAGCACCGGGGAGCTGTTTTTT	CASSYSERGSTGELFF
TRBV7-2	15	-	TRBD2	TRBJ2-3	TGTGCCAGCAGCTTAGAATCTAGCGGGGGCGATACGCAGTATTTT	CASSLESSGGDTQYF
TRBV2	15	many	-	TRBJ1-2	TGTGCCAGCGGCGGTTCAGGGGTTTTGGGCTATGGCTACACCTTC	CASGGSGVLGYGYTF
TRBV6-4	14	few	TRBD1	TRBJ2-7	TGTGCCAGCAGAGACAGGGGGGCCTCCTACGAGCAGTACTTC	CASRDRGASYEQYF
TRBV4-3	18	-	TRBD2	TRBJ2-3	TGCGCCAGCAGCCAAGATTGGGGGCTAGCGGGGGGCGCAGATACGCAGTATTTT	CASSQDWGLAGGADTQYF
TRBV7-9	18	-	TRBD2	TRBJ2-1	TGTGCCAGCAGCCCTGGACTAGCGGGGGGCCGGACCTACAATGAGCAGTTCTTC	CASSPGLAGGRTYNEQFF
TRBV25-1	11	few	-	TRBJ1-1	TGTGCCAGCGAGAGGGGGGAGGAAGCTTTCTTT	CASERGEEAFF
TRBV5-1	15	few	-	TRBJ2-5	TGCGCCAGCAGCTTGGTTGGGCAGTACCAAGAGACCCAGTACTTC	CASSLVGQYQETQYF
TRBV4-3	17	few	TRBD2	TRBJ2-3	TGCGCCAGCAGCCAAGCCACTAGCGGGGGCCACACAGATACGCAGTATTTT	CASSQATSGGHTDTQYF
TRBV4-1	14	-	-	TRBJ1-1	TGCGCCAGCAGCCAAGTAGCACCGAACACTGAAGCTTTCTTT	CASSQVAPNTEAFF
TRBV27	16	few	-	TRBJ1-1	TGTGCCAGCAGCTTAACCAGACACGTAATGAACACTGAAGCTTTCTTT	CASSLTRHVMNTEAFF
TRBV5-1	14	-	TRBD1	TRBJ2-7	TGCGCCAGCAGCTTGGACGGGACAGGGTACGAGCTGTACTTC	CASSLDGTGYELYF
TRBV7-2	14	many	-	TRBJ1-1	TGTGCCAGCAGCCTACGAAACTCGAACACTGAAGCTTTCTTT	CASSLRNSNTEAFF
TRBV7-2	14	-	-	TRBJ2-3	TGTGCCAGCAGCTGGAGGGGGGGCGGAGATACGCAGTATTTT	CASSWRGGGDTQYF
TRBV12-3/TRBV12-4	11	-	-	TRBJ2-1	TGTGCCAGCAGCCAACACGGTGAGCAGTTCTTC	CASSQHGEQFF
TRBV2	12	few	-	TRBJ1-1	TGTGCCAGCAGTATCCGGAACACTGAAGCTTTCTTT	CASSIRNTEAFF
TRBV28	12	-	-	TRBJ2-1	TGTGCCAGCCTGGGAGCCAACAATGAGCAGTTCTTC	CASLGANNEQFF
TRBV7-2	18	-	TRBD1	TRBJ1-5	TGTGCCAGCAGCCGTGGGACAGGGGGACGCTATAGCAATCAGCCCCAGCATTTT	CASSRGTGGRYSNQPQHF
TRBV5-6	14	-	-	TRBJ1-5	TGTGCCAGCAGCTTTCGGGTCGGCAATCAGCCCCAGCATTTT	CASSFRVGNQPQHF
TRBV3-1	20	many	TRBD1	TRBJ2-5	TGTGCCAGCAGCCAAGAAGCCCGGCACAGGGGGGCGCTAGATCCCGAGATCCAGTACTTC	CASSQEARHRGALDPEIQYF
TRBV12-3/TRBV12-4	17	-	TRBD2	TRBJ2-3	TGTGCCAGAAGCCTTGTGGGGAGGGTGGAGAGCACAGATACGCAGTATTTT	CARSLVGRVESTDTQYF
TRBV18	17	few	-	TRBJ2-7	TGTGCCAGCTCACCGTTAAGCCCGGCTACCAGGACCTACGAGCAGTACTTC	CASSPLSPATRTYEQYF
TRBV11-2	15	-	TRBD2	TRBJ2-3	TGTGCCAGCAGTACCATTAGCGGGGGACCGAATACGCAGTATTTT	CASSTISGGPNTQYF
TRBV19	13	-	-	TRBJ2-2	TGTGCCAGTAGCGGGCCGATCACCGGGGAGCTGTTTTTT	CASSGPITGELFF
TRBV7-9	16	many	-	TRBJ2-5	TGTGCCAGCAGCTTATTGCCCGAGCTAGCAGTGGAGACCCAGTACTTC	CASSLLPELAVETQYF
TRBV10-3	15	-	-	TRBJ2-5	TGTGCCATCAGTGAGCGGGGCCCTCCGGGGCTGACCCAGTACTTC	CAISERGPPGLTQYF
TRBV7-9	16	few	-	TRBJ2-5	TGTGCCAGCAGTCCAACCCCTGGGCCGGCGGGAGAGACCCAGTACTTC	CASSPTPGPAGETQYF
TRBV6-6	16	-	TRBD2	TRBJ2-1	TGTGCCAGCAGTTACAGCGGGACTAGCGGGTTCAATGAGCAGTTCTTC	CASSYSGTSGFNEQFF
TRBV29-1	12	-	TRBD1	TRBJ2-7	TGCAGCGTGGGACAGGGGAACTACGAGCAGTACTTC	CSVGQGNYEQYF
TRBV6-2/TRBV6-3	15	-	TRBD1	TRBJ1-1	TGTGCCAGCAGCGACCTCGGGACAGGGGCCACTGAAGCTTTCTTT	CASSDLGTGATEAFF
TRBV7-2	14	many	TRBD2	TRBJ2-5	TGTGCCAGCAGCGTAAGCGGGGGGCGAGAGACCCAGTACTTC	CASSVSGGRETQYF
TRBV5-1	17	many	-	TRBJ2-7	TGCGCCAGCAGCTTGTATGGGGTCGGTACGGGCTCCTACGAGCAGTACTTC	CASSLYGVGTGSYEQYF
TRBV5-1	15	-	-	TRBJ2-2	TGCGCCAGCAGCCGAGGGGACGGAGACACCGGGGAGCTGTTTTTT	CASSRGDGDTGELFF